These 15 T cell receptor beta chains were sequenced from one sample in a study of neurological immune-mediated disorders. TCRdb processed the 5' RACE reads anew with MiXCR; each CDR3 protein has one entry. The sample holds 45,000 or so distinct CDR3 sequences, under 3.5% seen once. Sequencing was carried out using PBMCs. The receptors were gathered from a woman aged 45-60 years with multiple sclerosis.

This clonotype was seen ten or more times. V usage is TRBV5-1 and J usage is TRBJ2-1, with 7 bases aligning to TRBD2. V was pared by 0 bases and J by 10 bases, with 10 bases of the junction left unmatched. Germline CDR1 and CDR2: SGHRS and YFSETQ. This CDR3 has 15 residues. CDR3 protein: CASSLEGPIGGEQFF. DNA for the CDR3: TGCGCCAGCAGCTTGGAGGGACCCATCGGGGGGGAGCAGTTCTTC.

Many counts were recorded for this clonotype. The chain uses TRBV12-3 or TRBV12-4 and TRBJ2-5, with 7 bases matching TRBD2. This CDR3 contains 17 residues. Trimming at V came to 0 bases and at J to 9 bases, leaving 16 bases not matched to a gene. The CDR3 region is CASSLALTSAREEAQYF. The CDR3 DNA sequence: TGTGCCAGCAGTTTAGCGCTTACTAGCGCCAGAGAGGAGGCCCAGTACTTC.

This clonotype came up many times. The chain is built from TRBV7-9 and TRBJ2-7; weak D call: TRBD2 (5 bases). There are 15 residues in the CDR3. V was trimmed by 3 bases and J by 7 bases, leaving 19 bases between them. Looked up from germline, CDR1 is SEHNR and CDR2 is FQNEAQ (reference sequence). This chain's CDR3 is CASSFPRRNSDEQYF. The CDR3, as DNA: TGTGCCAGCAGCTTCCCGCGGAGGAACTCTGATGAGCAGTACTTC.

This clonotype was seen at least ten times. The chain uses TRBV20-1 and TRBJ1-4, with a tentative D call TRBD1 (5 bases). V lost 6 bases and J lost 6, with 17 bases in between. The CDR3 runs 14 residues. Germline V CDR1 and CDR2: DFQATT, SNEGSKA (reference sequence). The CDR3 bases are TGCAGTGCGACTGCGGCAGGGATTTATGAAAAACTGTTTTTT. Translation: CSATAAGIYEKLFF.

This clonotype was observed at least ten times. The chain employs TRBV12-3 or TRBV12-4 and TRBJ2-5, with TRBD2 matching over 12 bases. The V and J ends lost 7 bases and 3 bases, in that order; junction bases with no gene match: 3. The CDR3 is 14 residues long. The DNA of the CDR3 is TGTGCCAGCACCCTAGCGGGGGGGAAAGAGACCCAGTACTTC. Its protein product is CASTLAGGKETQYF.

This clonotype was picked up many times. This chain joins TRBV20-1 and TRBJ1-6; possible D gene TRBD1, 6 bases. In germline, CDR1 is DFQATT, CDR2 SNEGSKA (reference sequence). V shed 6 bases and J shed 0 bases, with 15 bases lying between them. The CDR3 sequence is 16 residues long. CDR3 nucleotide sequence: TGCAGTGCCAGGGCGCAGGGGAACTCCTATAATTCACCCCTCCACTTT. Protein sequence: CSARAQGNSYNSPLHF.

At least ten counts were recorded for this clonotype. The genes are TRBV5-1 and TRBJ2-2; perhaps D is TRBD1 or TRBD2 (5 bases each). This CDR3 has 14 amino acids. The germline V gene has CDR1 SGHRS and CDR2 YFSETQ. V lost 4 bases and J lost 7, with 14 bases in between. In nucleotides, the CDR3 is TGCGCCAGCAGCCCCTGGGGGAGAGGCGGGGAGCTGTTTTTT. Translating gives CASSPWGRGGELFF.

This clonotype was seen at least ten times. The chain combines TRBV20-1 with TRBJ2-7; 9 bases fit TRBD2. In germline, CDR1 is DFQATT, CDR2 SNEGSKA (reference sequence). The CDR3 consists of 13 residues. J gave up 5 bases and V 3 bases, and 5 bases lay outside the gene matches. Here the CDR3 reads CSASAGGRDEQYF. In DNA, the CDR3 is TGCAGTGCTAGTGCGGGAGGGAGGGACGAGCAGTACTTC.

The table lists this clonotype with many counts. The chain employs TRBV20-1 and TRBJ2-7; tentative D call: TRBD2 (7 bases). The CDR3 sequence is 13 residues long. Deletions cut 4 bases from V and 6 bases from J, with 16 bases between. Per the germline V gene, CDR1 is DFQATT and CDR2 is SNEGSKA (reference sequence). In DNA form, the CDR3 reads TGCAGTGCTACCCCAGCGGGGACAAGCGAGCAGTACGTC. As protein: CSATPAGTSEQYV.

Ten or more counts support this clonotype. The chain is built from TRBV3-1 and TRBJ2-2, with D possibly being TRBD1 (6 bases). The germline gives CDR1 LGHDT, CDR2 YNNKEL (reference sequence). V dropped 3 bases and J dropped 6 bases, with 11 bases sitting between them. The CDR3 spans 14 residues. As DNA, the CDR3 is TGTGCCAGCAGCCATCGCACAGGGCCCGGGGAGCTGTTTTTT. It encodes CASSHRTGPGELFF.

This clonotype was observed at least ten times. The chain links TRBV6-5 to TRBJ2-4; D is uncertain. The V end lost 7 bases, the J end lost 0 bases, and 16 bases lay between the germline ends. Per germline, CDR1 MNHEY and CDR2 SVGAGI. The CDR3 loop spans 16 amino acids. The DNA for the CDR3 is TGTGCCAGCACCGACCGCCTATATTTAGCCAAAAACATTCAGTACTTC. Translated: CASTDRLYLAKNIQYF.

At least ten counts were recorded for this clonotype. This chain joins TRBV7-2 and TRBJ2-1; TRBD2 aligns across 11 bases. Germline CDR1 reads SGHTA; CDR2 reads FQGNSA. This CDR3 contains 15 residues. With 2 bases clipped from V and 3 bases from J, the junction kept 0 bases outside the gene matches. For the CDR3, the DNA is TGTGCCAGCAGCTTAACTAGCGGGGGCTACAATGAGCAGTTCTTC. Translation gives CASSLTSGGYNEQFF.

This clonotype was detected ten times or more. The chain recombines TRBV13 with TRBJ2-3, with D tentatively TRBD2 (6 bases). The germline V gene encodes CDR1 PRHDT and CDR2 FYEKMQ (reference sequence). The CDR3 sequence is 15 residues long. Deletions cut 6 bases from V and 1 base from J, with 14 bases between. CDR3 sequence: CASSGPGLRTDTQYF. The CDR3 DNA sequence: TGTGCCAGCAGTGGGCCGGGACTCCGCACAGATACGCAGTATTTT.

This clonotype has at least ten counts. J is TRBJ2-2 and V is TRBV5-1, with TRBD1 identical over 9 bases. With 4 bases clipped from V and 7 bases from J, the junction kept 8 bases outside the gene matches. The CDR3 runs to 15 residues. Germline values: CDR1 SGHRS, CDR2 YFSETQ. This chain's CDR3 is CASSRGQGVHGELFF. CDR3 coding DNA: TGCGCCAGCAGCAGGGGACAGGGAGTTCACGGGGAGCTGTTTTTT.

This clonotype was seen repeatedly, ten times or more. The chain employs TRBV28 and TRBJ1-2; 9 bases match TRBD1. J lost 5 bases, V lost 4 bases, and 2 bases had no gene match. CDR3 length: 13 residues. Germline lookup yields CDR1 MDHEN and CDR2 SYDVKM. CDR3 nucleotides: TGTGCCAGCAGTTGGACAGGGGAGTATGGCTACACCTTC. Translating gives CASSWTGEYGYTF.